This entry lists 32 T cell receptor beta chains sequenced from one sample in a study of cytomegalovirus exposure and HLA in healthy donors. Primers: 60 Vbeta forward and 13 Jbeta reverse. The assay was immunoSEQ multiplex PCR, and TCRdb's table has in-frame clones only and misses some. The sample carries about 200,000 clones, roughly 90% recorded once. The sample was PBMCs. These receptor sequences come from a woman aged 25 to 39 in good health and CMV-seronegative.

The chain uses TRBV28 and TRBJ2-5; 12 bases agree with TRBD2. The CDR3 is 15 residues long. Germline CDR1 reads MDHEN; CDR2 reads SYDVKM. The V gene end was trimmed by 6 bases and the J gene end by 4 bases; junction bases not matched to a gene: 6. This CDR3 reads CASRLPGLAGETQYF. CDR3 nucleotide sequence: TGTGCCAGCAGATTACCGGGACTAGCGGGAGAGACCCAGTACTTC.

The chain joins TRBV19 to TRBJ1-6, with TRBD1 identical over 7 bases. The CDR3 is made up of 13 amino acids. CDR1 and CDR2 from the germline V gene are LNHDA and SQIVND (reference sequence). V lost 5 bases and J lost 9; bases outside the gene matches: 4. CDR3 sequence (DNA): TGTGCCAGTAGTCGACAGGGCGGTTCACCCCTCCACTTT. Its protein product is CASSRQGGSPLHF.

Turning to this clone: Relative to the germline gene, one junction end is altered; a read error may explain this. The J gene is TRBJ2-3, the V gene TRBV7-9; D is possibly TRBD2 (5 bases). The CDR3 is 13 amino acids. CDR1 and CDR2 (germline): SEHNR, FQNEAQ (reference sequence). In nucleotides, the CDR3 is TGTGCCAGCAGCGTCCCTAGCACAAATACGCAGTATTTT. The encoded protein is CASSVPSTNTQYF.

The gene calls are TRBV7-8 and TRBJ1-6; D is uncertain. Trimming left V 4 bases short and J 9 bases short, with 16 bases between. CDR1 and CDR2 (germline): SGHVS, FQNEAQ. The CDR3 extends over 15 amino acids. Here the CDR3 DNA reads TGTGCCAGCAGCTCCTCCCGCCCCTCCGGTTCACCCCTCCACTTT. Its translation: CASSSSRPSGSPLHF.

The chain uses TRBV4-1 and TRBJ2-3, with 11 bases matching TRBD2. The CDR3 totals 16 residues. The ends lost 3 bases at V and 1 base at J; junction bases unmatched: 3. Per the germline V gene, CDR1 is MGHRA and CDR2 is YSYEKL. The CDR3 sequence: CASSQVLAGGTDTQYF. The CDR3 nucleotides are TGCGCCAGCAGCCAGGTACTAGCGGGAGGCACAGATACGCAGTATTTT.

This clone came up a few times. The V and J genes are TRBV6-5 and TRBJ1-2; D may be TRBD1 (5 bases). The CDR3 is 14 residues long. V lost 2 bases to trimming and J lost 1 base, with 8 bases between them. Germline V gene sequence: CDR1 MNHEY, CDR2 SVGAGI. The CDR3 loop is CASSYKGNNYGYTF. CDR3 in DNA: TGTGCCAGCAGTTACAAGGGGAATAACTATGGCTACACCTTC.

The V gene is TRBV10-1, the J gene TRBJ2-5; no reliable D call. Between the trimmed V and J ends, which lost 4 bases and 5 bases, there was a span of 11 bases. CDR3 length: 13 amino acids. Per germline, CDR1 WNHNN and CDR2 SYGVQD (reference sequence). The CDR3 spells CASSGSPRETQYF. CDR3 nucleotides: TGCGCCAGCAGTGGATCGCCCAGGGAGACCCAGTACTTC.

The V gene is TRBV15, the J gene TRBJ1-5; a possible D gene is TRBD1 (6 bases). The germline V gene has CDR1 LNHNV and CDR2 YYDKDF (reference sequence). The CDR3 is made up of 15 amino acids. Trimming shortened V by 0 bases and J by 9 bases, and 15 bases separated the two germline ends. In nucleotides, the CDR3 is TGTGCCACCAGCAGAGATGTACAGGGAGTGACGCCCCAGCATTTT. It is translated as CATSRDVQGVTPQHF.

CDR3 nucleotide sequence: TGTGCCAGCAGTTTCCGCGGACATCCGGGCGATACCCAGTACTTC. It specifies CASSFRGHPGDTQYF. The J gene is TRBJ2-5, the V gene TRBV28, with D tentatively TRBD1 (5 bases). V dropped 3 bases and J dropped 8 bases, with 19 bases sitting between them. The CDR3 runs 15 residues. The germline V gene encodes CDR1 MDHEN and CDR2 SYDVKM.

The chain recombines TRBV28 with TRBJ2-5, with TRBD1 matching over 7 bases. The CDR3 length is 16 residues. CDR1 and CDR2 (germline): MDHEN, SYDVKM. Trimming at V came to 6 bases and at J to 1 base, leaving 11 bases not matched to a gene. CDR3 region: CASSRPGSGGQETQYF. For the CDR3, the DNA is TGTGCCAGCAGCCGACCAGGATCAGGGGGCCAAGAGACCCAGTACTTC.

This clone was counted a single time. One junction end does not reproduce the germline sequence, and a read error may be involved. The J gene is TRBJ2-3, the V gene TRBV13; 10 nucleotides line up with TRBD2. CDR1 and CDR2 from the germline V gene are PRHDT and FYEKMQ (reference sequence). The CDR3 is made up of 14 amino acids. In nucleotides, the CDR3 is TGTGCCAGCAGCAGGAGCGGGAGGGTCCAAATCAGGGATTTT. It yields the protein CASSRSGRVQIRDF.

The CDR3 protein is CASSRQVDPREQYF. The CDR3 coding sequence is TGTGCCAGCAGCCGACAGGTCGATCCACGGGAGCAGTACTTC. The chain has TRBV27 and TRBJ2-7; D may be TRBD1 (6 bases). CDR3 length: 14 residues. From germline, CDR1 is MNHEY and CDR2 SMNVEV (reference sequence). The V end was cut by 6 bases, the J end by 7 bases, with 19 bases between.

The chain combines TRBV4-1 with TRBJ2-7; unclear D gene. This CDR3 comprises 13 residues. Germline V gene lookup returns CDR1 MGHRA and CDR2 YSYEKL. The germline V and J ends were trimmed by 4 bases and 2 bases, with 9 bases remaining between them. The CDR3: CASSLELAYEQYF. The CDR3 DNA is TGCGCCAGCAGCCTCGAGCTAGCCTACGAGCAGTACTTC.

Concerning this clone: This sample also contains other DNA sequences that code for the same CDR3. This chain joins TRBV11-2 and TRBJ2-7, with D perhaps matching TRBD2 (5 bases). CDR1 and CDR2 (germline): SGHAT, FQNNGV. The V end was cut by 1 base, the J end by 7 bases, with 5 bases between. The CDR3 is 11 residues long. The DNA of the CDR3 is TGTGCCAGCAGCTTAGCGGGGGAGCAGTACTTC. It encodes CASSLAGEQYF.

V gene TRBV18 combines with J gene TRBJ2-3; D is possibly TRBD2 (6 bases). Germline lookup yields CDR1 KGHSH and CDR2 LQKENI. Trimming pared 4 bases from V and 6 bases from J, leaving 20 bases between. This CDR3 spans 16 amino acids. The CDR3 region is CASSHSGLPGWDTQYF. CDR3 coding DNA: TGTGCCAGCTCACACTCGGGACTCCCCGGCTGGGATACGCAGTATTTT.

This clone was picked up one time. The CDR3 reads CASSLAVASGITEQYF. As DNA, the CDR3 is TGTGCCAGCAGCTTAGCGGTTGCTAGCGGGATTACCGAGCAGTACTTC. This rearrangement joins TRBV7-9 to TRBJ2-7, with 9 bases lining up with TRBD2. The CDR3 sequence is 16 residues long. After removal of 0 bases from V and 6 bases from J, the junction contained 9 bases not matched to a gene. The V gene's germline CDR1 is SEHNR and CDR2 FQNEAQ (reference sequence).

As regards this clone: A junction end diverges from the germline sequence, so it may reflect a read error. This rearrangement joins TRBV28 to TRBJ2-7; a weak D match, TRBD2 (6 bases). The CDR3 is 12 residues long. CDR1 and CDR2 from the germline V gene are MDHEN and SYDVKM. The CDR3 is CASSLDTGEVIF. The CDR3 nucleotides read TGTGCCAGCAGTTTGGACACCGGGGAGGTCATATTC.

This rearrangement joins TRBV28 to TRBJ1-2, with 7 bases lining up with TRBD1. There are 14 residues in the CDR3. Losses at the gene ends were 3 bases for V and 5 bases for J; bases not matched to a gene: 6. The V gene's germline CDR1 is MDHEN and CDR2 SYDVKM. CDR3 sequence (DNA): TGTGCCAGCAGTTTTTTAGGGGGCGGGTATGGCTACACCTTC. Translation: CASSFLGGGYGYTF.

This sequence joins TRBV19 and TRBJ1-4; no firm D call. V was pared by 6 bases and J by 0 bases, with 11 bases between. There are 15 residues in the CDR3. Germline values: CDR1 LNHDA, CDR2 SQIVND (reference sequence). CDR3 amino acids: CASRDIGTTNEKLFF. The CDR3 nucleotides read TGTGCCAGTAGAGATATCGGGACAACTAATGAAAAACTGTTTTTT.

CDR3 protein: CASSAQGGSYNEQFF. Here the CDR3 DNA reads TGTGCCAGCAGCGCACAGGGTGGCTCCTACAATGAGCAGTTCTTC. The chain has TRBV9 and TRBJ2-1, with D perhaps TRBD1 (6 bases). Trimming removed 3 bases from V and 0 bases from J, with 10 bases in between. This CDR3 is built from 15 residues. Germline values: CDR1 SGDLS, CDR2 YYNGEE.

V is TRBV14 and J is TRBJ2-7; a weak D match, TRBD2 (5 bases). Trimming cost V 5 bases and J 7 bases, with 15 bases left between them. The CDR3 runs 13 residues. Germline-derived CDR1 and CDR2 are SGHDN and FVKESK. CDR3 DNA: TGTGCCAGCAGCGCCCGCGGGCGAGGGGAGCAGTACTTC. Residues: CASSARGRGEQYF.

The rearrangement links TRBV6-1 to TRBJ2-5; D is perhaps TRBD1 (5 bases). The germline CDR1 and CDR2 sequences are MNHNS and SASEGT. Trimming removed 2 bases from V and 4 bases from J, with 20 bases in between. The CDR3 has 17 amino acids. CDR3 protein: CASSERGWAAGPETQYF. CDR3 DNA: TGTGCCAGCAGTGAAAGGGGTTGGGCAGCAGGTCCAGAGACCCAGTACTTC.

The chain couples TRBV2 to TRBJ2-1; 10 bases are a match to TRBD2. The CDR3 runs to 15 residues. Germline trimming cut 4 bases from V and 4 bases from J; bases unmatched to any gene: 4. Germline CDR1 is SNHLY and CDR2 is FYNNEI. The CDR3 DNA reads as TGTGCCAGCAGTGCTCTAGCGGGAGTGTACAATGAGCAGTTCTTC. This codes for CASSALAGVYNEQFF.

The sample holds a few counts of this clone. The V gene is TRBV5-1, the J gene TRBJ2-7; TRBD2 matches 9 bases. The CDR3 is made up of 16 amino acids. Germline V gene sequence: CDR1 SGHRS, CDR2 YFSETQ. Trimming removed 4 bases from V and 1 base from J; junction bases left unmatched: 9. The CDR3 region is CASSPTLAGLSYEQYF. CDR3 nucleotides: TGCGCCAGCAGCCCCACCCTAGCGGGGCTATCCTACGAGCAGTACTTC.

There are a few counts of this clone. The chain has TRBV9 and TRBJ2-5; a weak D match, TRBD1 (5 bases). CDR1 is SGDLS and CDR2 is YYNGEE in the germline V gene. The CDR3 loop spans 14 amino acids. Trimming removed 0 bases from V and 5 bases from J, with 11 bases in between. The CDR3 nucleotides read TGTGCCAGCAGCGTAGGGGCAGGGTGGGAGACCCAGTACTTC. Residues: CASSVGAGWETQYF.

Turning to this clone: One junction end disagrees with the germline gene, perhaps due to a read error. The chain employs TRBV4-2 and TRBJ2-7; 12 nucleotides match TRBD2. The CDR3 spans 16 residues. Germline CDR1 LGHNA, CDR2 YNFKEQ. The CDR3 is CASSQDRTSGAYDQYF. CDR3 nucleotides: TGTGCCAGCAGCCAAGATAGGACTAGCGGGGCCTACGATCAGTACTTC.

The chain has TRBV7-8 and TRBJ2-2; TRBD1 might be the D (6 bases). The CDR3 totals 14 residues. Trimming took off 4 bases at V and 5 bases at J, with 11 bases between the two ends. The germline V gene encodes CDR1 SGHVS and CDR2 FQNEAQ. CDR3 bases: TGTGCCAGCAGCTCAGGGGCTCAGACCGGGGAGCTGTTTTTT. It encodes CASSSGAQTGELFF.

The genes are TRBV7-3 and TRBJ2-1; 14 nucleotides agree with TRBD2. The CDR3 has 16 amino acids. The ends lost 5 bases at V and 8 bases at J; junction bases unmatched: 8. Germline V gene lookup returns CDR1 SGHTA and CDR2 FQGTGA. The CDR3 here is CASSPTGTSGSHEQFF. CDR3 nucleotides: TGTGCCAGCAGCCCTACCGGGACTAGCGGGAGTCATGAGCAGTTCTTC.

The V gene is TRBV27, the J gene TRBJ1-5; 8 nucleotides line up with TRBD1. This CDR3 is 13 amino acids long. Germline trimming cut 5 bases from V and 5 bases from J; bases unmatched to any gene: 2. CDR1 is MNHEY and CDR2 is SMNVEV in the germline V gene (reference sequence). CDR3 coding DNA: TGTGCCAGCAGTCTGGACAGGGATCAGCCCCAGCATTTT. Translating it yields CASSLDRDQPQHF.

This chain's CDR3 is CASSPTGVSNTEAFF. The CDR3 DNA reads as TGTGCCAGCAGTCCGACAGGGGTTTCGAACACTGAAGCTTTCTTT. The genes are TRBV28 and TRBJ1-1, with 8 bases fitting TRBD1. Germline V gene lookup returns CDR1 MDHEN and CDR2 SYDVKM. V was clipped by 5 bases and J by 1 base; unmatched bases: 6. The CDR3 is 15 amino acids.

This chain joins TRBV5-6 and TRBJ2-3; no firm D call. The V end was cut by 4 bases, the J end by 2 bases, with 5 bases between. This CDR3 spans 12 amino acids. Germline V gene data show CDR1 as SGHDT and CDR2 as YYEEEE. In DNA form, the CDR3 reads TGTGCCAGCAGCACAGACACAGATACGCAGTATTTT. Translating gives CASSTDTDTQYF.

The genes are TRBV7-9 and TRBJ1-1; D unresolved. The CDR3 spans 12 residues. V gave up 4 bases and J gave up 3 bases, with 6 bases separating them. Germline-derived CDR1 and CDR2 are SEHNR and FQNEAQ (reference sequence). This CDR3 reads CASSSFDTEAFF. The CDR3 region has the DNA TGTGCCAGCAGCTCCTTTGACACTGAAGCTTTCTTT.